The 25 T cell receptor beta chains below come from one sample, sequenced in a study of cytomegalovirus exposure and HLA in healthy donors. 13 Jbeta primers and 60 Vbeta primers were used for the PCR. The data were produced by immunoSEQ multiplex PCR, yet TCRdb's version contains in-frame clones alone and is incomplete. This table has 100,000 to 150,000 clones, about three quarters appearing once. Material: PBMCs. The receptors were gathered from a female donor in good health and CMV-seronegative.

CDR3 region: CASSLAGGNTEAFF. The CDR3 bases are TGTGCCAGCAGCTTAGCGGGGGGGAACACTGAAGCTTTCTTT. The chain uses TRBV7-2 and TRBJ1-1; tentative D call: TRBD1 (5 bases). Germline CDR1 is SGHTA and CDR2 is FQGNSA. V lost 0 bases and J 1 base, leaving 6 bases between the germline ends. The CDR3 contains 14 residues. Full variable domain (rest looked up from reference TRBV7-2 and TRBJ1-1): GAGVSQSPSNKVTEKGKDVELRCDPISGHTALYWYRQSLGQGLEFLIYFQGNSAPDKSGLPSDRFSAERTGGSVSTLTIQRTQQEDSAVYLCASSLAGGNTEAFFGQGTRLTVV.

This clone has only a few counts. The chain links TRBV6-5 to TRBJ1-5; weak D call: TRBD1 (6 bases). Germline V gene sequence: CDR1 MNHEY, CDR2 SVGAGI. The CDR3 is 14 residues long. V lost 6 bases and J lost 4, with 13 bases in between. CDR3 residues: CASRKGQGNQPQHF. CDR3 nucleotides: TGTGCCAGCAGGAAGGGGCAGGGGAATCAGCCCCAGCATTTT.

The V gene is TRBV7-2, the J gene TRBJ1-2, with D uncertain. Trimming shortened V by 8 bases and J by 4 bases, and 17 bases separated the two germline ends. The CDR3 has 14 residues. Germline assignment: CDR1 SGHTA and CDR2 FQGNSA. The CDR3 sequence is CASGLVSPRYGYTF. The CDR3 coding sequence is TGTGCCAGCGGCCTAGTGAGTCCCCGCTATGGCTACACCTTC.

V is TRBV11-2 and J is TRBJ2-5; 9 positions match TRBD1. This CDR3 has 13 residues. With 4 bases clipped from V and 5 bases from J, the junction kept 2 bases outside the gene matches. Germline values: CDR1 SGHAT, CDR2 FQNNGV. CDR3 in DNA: TGTGCCAGCAGCTCAGACAGGGGGGAGACCCAGTACTTC. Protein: CASSSDRGETQYF.

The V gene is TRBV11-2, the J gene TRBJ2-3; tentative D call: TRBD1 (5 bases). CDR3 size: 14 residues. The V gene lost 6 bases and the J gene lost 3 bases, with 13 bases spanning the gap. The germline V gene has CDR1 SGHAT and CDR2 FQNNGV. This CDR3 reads CASSSSGLTDTQYF. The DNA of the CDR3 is TGTGCCAGCAGTTCCTCAGGGTTAACAGATACGCAGTATTTT. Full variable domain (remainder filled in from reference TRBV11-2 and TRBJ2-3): EAGVAQSPRYKIIEKRQSVAFWCNPISGHATLYWYQQILGQGPKLLIQFQNNGVVDDSQLPKDRFSAERLKGVDSTLKIQPAKLEDSAVYLCASSSSGLTDTQYFGPGTRLTVL.

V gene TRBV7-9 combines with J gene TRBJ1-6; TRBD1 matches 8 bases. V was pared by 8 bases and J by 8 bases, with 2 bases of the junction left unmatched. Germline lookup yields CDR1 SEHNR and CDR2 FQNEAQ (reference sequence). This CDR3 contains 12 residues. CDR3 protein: CASGTGDSPLHF. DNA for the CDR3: TGTGCCAGCGGGACAGGTGATTCACCCCTCCACTTT.

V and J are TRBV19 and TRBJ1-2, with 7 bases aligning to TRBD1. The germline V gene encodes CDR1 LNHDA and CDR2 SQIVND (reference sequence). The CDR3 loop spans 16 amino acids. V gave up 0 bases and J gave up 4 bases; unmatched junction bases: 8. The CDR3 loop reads CASSIDKGTESYGYTF. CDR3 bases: TGTGCCAGTAGTATAGATAAGGGGACAGAAAGCTATGGCTACACCTTC.

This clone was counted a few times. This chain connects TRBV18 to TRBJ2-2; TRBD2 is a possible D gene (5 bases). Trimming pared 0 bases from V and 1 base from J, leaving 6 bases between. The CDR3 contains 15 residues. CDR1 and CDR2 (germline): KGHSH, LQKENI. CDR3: CASSPPGRNTGELFF. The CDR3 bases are TGTGCCAGCTCACCACCGGGGAGGAACACCGGGGAGCTGTTTTTT.

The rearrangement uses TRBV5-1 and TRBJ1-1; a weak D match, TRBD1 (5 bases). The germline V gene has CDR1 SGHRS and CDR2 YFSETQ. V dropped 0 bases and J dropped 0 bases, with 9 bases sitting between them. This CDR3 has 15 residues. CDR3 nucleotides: TGCGCCAGCAGCTTGGGACCGGGGGTGAACACTGAAGCTTTCTTT. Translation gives CASSLGPGVNTEAFF.

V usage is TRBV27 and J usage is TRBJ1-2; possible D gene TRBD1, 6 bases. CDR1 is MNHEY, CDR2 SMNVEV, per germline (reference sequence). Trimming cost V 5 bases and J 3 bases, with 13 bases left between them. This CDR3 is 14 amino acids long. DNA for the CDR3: TGTGCCAGCAGTCTTAGGGGGGGCGACTATGGCTACACCTTC. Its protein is CASSLRGGDYGYTF.

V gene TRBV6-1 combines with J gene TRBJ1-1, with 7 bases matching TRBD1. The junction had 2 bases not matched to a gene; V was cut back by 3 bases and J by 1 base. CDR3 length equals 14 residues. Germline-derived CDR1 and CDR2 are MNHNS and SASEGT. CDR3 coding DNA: TGTGCCAGCAGTGACTGGACAGGGAACACTGAAGCTTTCTTT. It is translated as CASSDWTGNTEAFF.

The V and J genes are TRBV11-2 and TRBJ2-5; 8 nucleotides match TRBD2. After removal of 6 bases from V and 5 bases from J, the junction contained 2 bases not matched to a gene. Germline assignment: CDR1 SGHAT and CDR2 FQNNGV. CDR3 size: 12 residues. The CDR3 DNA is TGTGCCAGCAGTTGGACTAGCGAGACCCAGTACTTC. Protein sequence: CASSWTSETQYF.

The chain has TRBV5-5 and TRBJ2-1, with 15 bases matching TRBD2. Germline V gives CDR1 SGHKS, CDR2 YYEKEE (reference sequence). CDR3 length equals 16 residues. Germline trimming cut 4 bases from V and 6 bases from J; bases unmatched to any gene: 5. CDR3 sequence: CASSRGLAGGPNEQFF. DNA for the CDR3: TGTGCCAGCAGCCGAGGACTAGCGGGAGGGCCCAATGAGCAGTTCTTC.

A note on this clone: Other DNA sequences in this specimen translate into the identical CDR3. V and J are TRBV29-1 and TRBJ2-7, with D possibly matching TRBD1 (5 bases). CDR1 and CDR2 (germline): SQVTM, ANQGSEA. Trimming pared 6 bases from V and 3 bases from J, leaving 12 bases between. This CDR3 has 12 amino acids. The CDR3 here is CSVGTGSYEQYF. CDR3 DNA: TGCAGCGTGGGAACAGGTAGCTACGAGCAGTACTTC.

Here the CDR3 reads CASSLPRTGRTDTQYF. DNA for the CDR3: TGTGCCAGCAGTTTACCCAGGACAGGGCGCACAGATACGCAGTATTTT. The V call is TRBV28, the J call TRBJ2-3, with TRBD1 identical over 8 bases. Germline loops: CDR1 MDHEN, CDR2 SYDVKM. The CDR3 runs to 16 residues. J was trimmed by 1 base and V by 2 bases; bases with no gene match: 5. The variable domain in full, with the rest retrieved from reference TRBV28 and TRBJ2-3, is DVKVTQSSRYLVKRTGEKVFLECVQDMDHENMFWYRQDPGLGLRLIYFSYDVKMKEKGDIPEGYSVSREKKERFSLILESASTNQTSMYLCASSLPRTGRTDTQYFGPGTRLTVL.

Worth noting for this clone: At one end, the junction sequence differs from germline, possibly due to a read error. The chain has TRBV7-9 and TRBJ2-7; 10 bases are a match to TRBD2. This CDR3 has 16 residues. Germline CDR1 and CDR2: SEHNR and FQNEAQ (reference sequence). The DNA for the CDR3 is TGTTCCAGCAGCTCCGGACTAGCGGTGAGCTCCTACGAGCAGTACTTC. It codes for CSSSSGLAVSSYEQYF. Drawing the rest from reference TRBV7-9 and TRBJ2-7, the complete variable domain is DTGVSQNPRHKITKRGQNVTFRCDPISEHNRLYWYRQTLGQGPEFLTYFQNEAQLEKSRLLSDRFSAERPKGSFSTLEIQRTEQGDSAMYLCSSSSGLAVSSYEQYFGPGTRLTVT.

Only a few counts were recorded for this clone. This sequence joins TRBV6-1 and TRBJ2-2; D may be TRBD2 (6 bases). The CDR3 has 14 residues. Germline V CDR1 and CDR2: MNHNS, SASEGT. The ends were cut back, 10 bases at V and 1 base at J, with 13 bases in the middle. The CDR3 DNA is TGTGCCATCAAGACTAGGAGGAACACCGGGGAGCTGTTTTTT. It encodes CAIKTRRNTGELFF.

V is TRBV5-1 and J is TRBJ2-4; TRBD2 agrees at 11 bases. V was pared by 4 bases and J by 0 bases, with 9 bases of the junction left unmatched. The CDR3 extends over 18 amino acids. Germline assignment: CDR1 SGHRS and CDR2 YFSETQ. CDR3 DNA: TGCGCCAGCAGCGCAGACCCGGGACTAGCGGCAGCCAAAAACATTCAGTACTTC. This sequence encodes CASSADPGLAAAKNIQYF.

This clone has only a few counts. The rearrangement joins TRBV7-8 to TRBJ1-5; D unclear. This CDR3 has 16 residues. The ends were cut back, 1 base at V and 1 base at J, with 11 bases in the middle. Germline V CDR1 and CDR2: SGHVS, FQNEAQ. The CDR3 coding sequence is TGTGCCAGCAGCTTAGACAGAGAGTGGAGCAATCAGCCCCAGCATTTT. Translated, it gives CASSLDREWSNQPQHF.

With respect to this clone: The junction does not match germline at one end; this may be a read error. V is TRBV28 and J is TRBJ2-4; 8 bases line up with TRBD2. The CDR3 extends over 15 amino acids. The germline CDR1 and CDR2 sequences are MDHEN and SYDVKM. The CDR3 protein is CASSLAGGGKNSQYF. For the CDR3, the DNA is TGTGCCAGCAGTTTAGCGGGGGGCGGAAAAAACAGTCAGTACTTC.

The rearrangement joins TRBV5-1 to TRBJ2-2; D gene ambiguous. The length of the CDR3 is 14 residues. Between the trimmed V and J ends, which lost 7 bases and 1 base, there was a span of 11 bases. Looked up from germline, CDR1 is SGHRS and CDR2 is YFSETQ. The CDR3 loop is CASRPTVNTGELFF. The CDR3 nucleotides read TGCGCCAGCCGCCCAACAGTGAACACCGGGGAGCTGTTTTTT.

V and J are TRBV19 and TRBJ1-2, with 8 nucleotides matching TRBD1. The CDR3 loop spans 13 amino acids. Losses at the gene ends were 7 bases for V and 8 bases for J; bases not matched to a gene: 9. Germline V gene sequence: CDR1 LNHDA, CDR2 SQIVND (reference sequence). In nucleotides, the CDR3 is TGTGCCAGTATTCCCCAGGGGGCGGGAGGCTACACCTTC. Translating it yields CASIPQGAGGYTF. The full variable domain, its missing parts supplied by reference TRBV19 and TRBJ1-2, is DGGITQSPKYLFRKEGQNVTLSCEQNLNHDAMYWYRQDPGQGLRLIYYSQIVNDFQKGDIAEGYSVSREKKESFPLTVTSAQKNPTAFYLCASIPQGAGGYTFGSGTRLTVV.

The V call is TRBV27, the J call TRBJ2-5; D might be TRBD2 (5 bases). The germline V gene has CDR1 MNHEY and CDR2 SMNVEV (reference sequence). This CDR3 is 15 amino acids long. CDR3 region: CSYVGEGGRQETQYF. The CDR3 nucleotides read TGTTCCTACGTGGGAGAAGGCGGGCGCCAAGAGACCCAGTACTTC.

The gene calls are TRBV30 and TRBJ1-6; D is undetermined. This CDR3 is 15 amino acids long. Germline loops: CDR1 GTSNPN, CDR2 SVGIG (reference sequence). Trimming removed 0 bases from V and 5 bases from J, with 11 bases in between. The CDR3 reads CAWSVTRLDNSPLHF. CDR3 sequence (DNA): TGTGCCTGGAGTGTGACCAGGCTGGATAATTCACCCCTCCACTTT.

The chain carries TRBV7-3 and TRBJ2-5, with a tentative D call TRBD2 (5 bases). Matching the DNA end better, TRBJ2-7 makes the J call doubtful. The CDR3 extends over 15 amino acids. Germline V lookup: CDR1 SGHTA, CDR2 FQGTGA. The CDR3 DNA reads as TGTGCCAGCAGCTTAACGGGTAGCGAGTCCTACGAGCAGTACTTC. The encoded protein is CASSLTGSESYEQYF.